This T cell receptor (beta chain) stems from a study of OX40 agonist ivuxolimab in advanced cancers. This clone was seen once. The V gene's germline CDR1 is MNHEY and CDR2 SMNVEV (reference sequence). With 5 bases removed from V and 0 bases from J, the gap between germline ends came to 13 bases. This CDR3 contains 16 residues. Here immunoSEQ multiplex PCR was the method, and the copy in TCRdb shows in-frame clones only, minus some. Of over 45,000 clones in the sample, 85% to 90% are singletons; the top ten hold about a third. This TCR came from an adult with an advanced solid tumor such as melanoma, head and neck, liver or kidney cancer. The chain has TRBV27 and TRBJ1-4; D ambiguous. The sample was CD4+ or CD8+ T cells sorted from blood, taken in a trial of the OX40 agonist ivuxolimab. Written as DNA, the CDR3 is TGTGCCAGCAGTGAACAGCGGTTCGCAACTAATGAAAAACTGTTTTTT. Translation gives CASSEQRFATNEKLFF.